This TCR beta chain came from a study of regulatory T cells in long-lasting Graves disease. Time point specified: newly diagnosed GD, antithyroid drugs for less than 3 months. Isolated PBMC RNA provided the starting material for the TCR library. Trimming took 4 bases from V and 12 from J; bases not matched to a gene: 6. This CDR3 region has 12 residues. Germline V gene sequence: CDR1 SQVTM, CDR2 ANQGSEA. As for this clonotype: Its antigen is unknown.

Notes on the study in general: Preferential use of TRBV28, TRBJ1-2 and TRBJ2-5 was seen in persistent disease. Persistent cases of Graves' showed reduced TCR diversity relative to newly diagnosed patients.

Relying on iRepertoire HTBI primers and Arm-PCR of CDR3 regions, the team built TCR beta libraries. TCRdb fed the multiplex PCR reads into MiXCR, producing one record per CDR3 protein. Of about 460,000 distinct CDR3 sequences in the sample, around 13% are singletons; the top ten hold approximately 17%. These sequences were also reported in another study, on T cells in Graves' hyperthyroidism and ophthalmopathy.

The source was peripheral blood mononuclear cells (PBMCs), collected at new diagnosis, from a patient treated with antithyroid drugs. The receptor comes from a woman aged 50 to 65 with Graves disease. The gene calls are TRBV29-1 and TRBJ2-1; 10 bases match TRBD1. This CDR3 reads CSVVGTGVRQFF. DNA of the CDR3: TGCAGCGTTGTTGGGACAGGGGTAAGGCAGTTCTTC.